Here is one T cell receptor (beta chain) with its context. This clonotype was detected only a few times. The antigen this receptor binds is unknown. No base-level quality is on record; no much larger clone is a single base apart. TCR beta CDR3 regions were amplified from RNA transcripts. The first round of RT-PCR for the TCR CDR3 was performed with the HTBI primer set and the Qiagen OneStep RT-PCR kit. The libraries were constructed in a second round of multiplex PCR and then size-selected and purified. Libraries were sequenced paired-end with 100 bp reads on an Illumina HiSeq2000. On the study's bioinformatics: Raw data were processed with SOAPnuke, discarding reads with adapters, uncalled bases, mean Phred below 15, or no exact constant-primer or identifier match. High-quality paired reads were merged using COPE v1.2.5, and each unique nucleotide sequence was defined as a clonotype. Clonotypes were aligned to IMGT TRBV, TRBD and TRBJ reference segments using MiTCR v1.1. The analysis was restricted to V-J combinations with a frequency above 0.0001, which together covered 99.2% of the repertoires. A TCS score was defined as the ratio of F50 (clonal expansion) to E x V (chaos), with BLOSUM62-based TCRdist applied between CDR3 peptides within each V-J. Welch's t-statistics and random forest reduced fewer than 600 V-J features to about 12, which were used in a naive Bayes classifier (R e1071). TCRdb's own reprocessing of the public reads used fastp at Q25 and MiXCR and kept productive beta chains. Each entry is one CDR3 protein sequence, shown with its most common DNA and genes. The V and J calls shown here were made by TCRdb, not taken from the authors' results. In this sample the table shows 400,000 to 600,000 distinct CDR3 sequences, about 16% of which occur a single time. About 29% of the sample rests with the top ten.

In the ophthalmopathy patients, disease was moderately to severely active, with a Clinical Activity Score of 3 or more, a NOSPECS grade of 4 or more, and a duration of less than 3 months. Exclusion was applied to patients with uncontrolled infections, other autoimmune diseases, pregnancy or lactation. Diagnoses were based on clinical symptoms, serum thyroxine and TRAb, thyroid ultrasound and orbital computed tomography. Ficoll-Paque density gradient centrifugation was used to isolate PBMCs from around 10 ml of fresh peripheral blood. Total RNA was extracted using Trizol reagent, and RNA quality was assessed on an Agilent 2100 Bioanalyzer. The data were taken from a study of T cells in Graves' hyperthyroidism and ophthalmopathy (dated by TCRdb to about 2019). Study-level background: Peripheral blood was sampled at the time of initial diagnosis, prior to any treatment. Thyroid tissue and blood T-cell repertoires from roughly six Graves' hyperthyroidism patients were also compared in the study. Prospective prediction of ophthalmopathy was tested in an independent validation cohort of fewer than 20 hyperthyroidism patients and 17 patients who later progressed to ophthalmopathy. TCR Vbeta CDR3 sequencing of fewer than 150 peripheral blood samples (about 45 ophthalmopathy, over 70 hyperthyroidism and about 17 progressor patients) is reported in the paper. Following sampling, methimazole starting at 30 mg daily was given to hyperthyroidism patients, and high-dose intravenous methylprednisolone was given to ophthalmopathy patients. For training and testing, the 110 or so patients in the discovery cohort were randomly divided in a 7:3 ratio. TCR V-J signatures able to tell the groups apart were searched for in a discovery cohort of 90 to 100 patients, of whom approximately 40 had Graves' ophthalmopathy and about 60 had stable Graves' hyperthyroidism. Beyond this particular receptor, the publication reports: In cross-validation, a model built on a 13 V-J signature told ophthalmopathy apart from stable hyperthyroidism with about 90% sensitivity and about 81% specificity, and in testing the same model reached 80%/75%. Most expanded thyroid clonotypes (frequency above 0.001) were also detected in blood, a finding suggesting that blood repertoires may reflect thyroid immune responses. No statistical method was used to set the sample size in advance, and investigators knew the group allocation. In validation, the model predicted progression to ophthalmopathy with approximately 71% sensitivity and 72% to 85% specificity, a median of 6.5 months before onset.

The specimen sequenced was blood. The receptor was derived from a woman aged 25 to 39 with Graves' ophthalmopathy.

The nucleotides are TGTGCCAGCACATTGGCGGCTAGCGGGACGACCCAGTACTTC. This encodes CASTLAASGTTQYF. This chain is built from TRBV7-3 and TRBJ2-5, and 9 bases in between align with TRBD2. Per the germline V gene, SGHTA is the CDR1 and FQGTGA is the CDR2. The CDR3 covers 14 residues, taking in both the cysteine and the phenylalanine. Only CDR3 DNA remains: 42 bases, in frame from the first base. Trimming removed 7 bases from V and 7 bases from J; the gene matches leave 10 bases unexplained.